One sample yielded the 9 T cell receptor beta chains listed below, sequenced in a study of patients and donors after allogeneic stem cell transplantation. TCRdb ran MiXCR on the RT-PCR reads and lists one entry per CDR3 protein. Of more than 150,000 distinct CDR3 sequences detected, around 41% appear once; the ten largest clones hold 33%. Sequenced material: blood, either unsorted or a sorted T cell fraction (not recorded which). Receptor source: a human donor who was either an allogeneic HSCT recipient or a stem cell or donor lymphocyte infusion donor (not recorded which). It is not recorded whose cells these are; they may come from a transplant donor.

This clonotype was counted only a few times. V gene TRBV5-1 combines with J gene TRBJ1-5; unclear D gene. The CDR3 contains 15 residues. Looked up from germline, CDR1 is SGHRS and CDR2 is YFSETQ. V was clipped by 0 bases and J by 2 bases, with 9 bases between them. CDR3 protein: CASSLVPGGNQPQHF. DNA for the CDR3: TGCGCCAGCAGCTTGGTCCCCGGGGGCAATCAGCCCCAGCATTTT.

This clonotype showed up just a few times. The chain uses TRBV6-1 and TRBJ1-2; D possibly corresponds to TRBD1 (5 bases). The CDR3 length is 14 residues. The V end was cut by 0 bases, the J end by 4 bases, with 9 bases between. CDR1 is MNHNS and CDR2 is SASEGT in the germline V gene. In nucleotides, the CDR3 is TGTGCCAGCAGTGAAGCTCCAGGGACCTATGGCTACACCTTC. Translation gives CASSEAPGTYGYTF.

The chain uses TRBV6-5 and TRBJ1-1, with 7 bases identical to TRBD1. V lost 9 bases to trimming and J lost 1 base; unmatched junction nucleotides: 11. This CDR3 spans 15 amino acids. Germline V gene sequence: CDR1 MNHEY, CDR2 SVGAGI. As DNA, the CDR3 is TGTGCCAGTTGGACCGAACAGGGGAGGAACACTGAAGCTTTCTTT. This gives the protein CASWTEQGRNTEAFF.

The chain joins TRBV3-1 to TRBJ2-2; tentatively, D is TRBD2 (6 bases). V was pared by 0 bases and J by 1 base, with 12 bases between. The CDR3 has 17 residues. Germline CDR1 is LGHDT and CDR2 is YNNKEL (reference sequence). The chain's CDR3 is CASSQESWGGNTGELFF. The CDR3 DNA is TGTGCCAGCAGCCAAGAAAGCTGGGGAGGGAACACCGGGGAGCTGTTTTTT. The whole variable domain, remainder taken from reference TRBV3-1 and TRBJ2-2, is DTAVSQTPKYLVTQMGNDKSIKCEQNLGHDTMYWYKQDSKKFLKIMFSYNNKELIINETVPNRFSPKSPDKAHLNLHINSLELGDSAVYFCASSQESWGGNTGELFFGEGSRLTVL.

This clonotype was seen only a few times. V is TRBV12-3 or TRBV12-4 and J is TRBJ2-5; 7 bases line up with TRBD1. CDR3 length: 16 amino acids. The V and J ends lost 6 bases and 5 bases, in that order; junction bases with no gene match: 15. The CDR3 region is CASRRTSTGSAETQYF. CDR3 DNA: TGTGCCAGCAGGCGAACCTCGACAGGGTCCGCGGAGACCCAGTACTTC.

A few counts support this clonotype. The chain employs TRBV12-3 or TRBV12-4 and TRBJ1-1; D is undetermined. Trimming cost V 8 bases and J 5 bases, with 15 bases left between them. The CDR3 length is 13 residues. The CDR3 DNA is TGTGCCAGCGGTCGACCGGGAGAAACTGAAGCTTTCTTT. The encoded protein is CASGRPGETEAFF.

This clonotype has only a few counts. J is TRBJ1-2 and V is TRBV15, with no clear D. The germline V gene encodes CDR1 LNHNV and CDR2 YYDKDF (reference sequence). V gave up 8 bases and J gave up 1 base, with 14 bases separating them. The CDR3 has 14 residues. In nucleotides, the CDR3 is TGTGCCACCGCTTCGGCCAATATTAACTATGGCTACACCTTC. Residues: CATASANINYGYTF.

This clonotype has just a few counts. The genes are TRBV3-1 and TRBJ1-5, with D tentatively TRBD1 (5 bases). The germline V gene encodes CDR1 LGHDT and CDR2 YNNKEL (reference sequence). The ends were cut back, 6 bases at V and 4 bases at J, with 13 bases in the middle. The CDR3 is 14 residues long. DNA for the CDR3: TGTGCCAGCAGTTCCGGGGCCGGTAATCAGCCCCAGCATTTT. This translates into CASSSGAGNQPQHF.

This clonotype came up a few times. V usage is TRBV4-3 and J usage is TRBJ1-5; D is undetermined. CDR1 and CDR2 from the germline V gene are LGHNA and YSLEER. V dropped 0 bases and J dropped 5 bases, with 5 bases sitting between them. This CDR3 comprises 13 residues. DNA of the CDR3: TGCGCCAGCAGCCAAGATTCCGATCAGCCCCAGCATTTT. It is translated as CASSQDSDQPQHF.